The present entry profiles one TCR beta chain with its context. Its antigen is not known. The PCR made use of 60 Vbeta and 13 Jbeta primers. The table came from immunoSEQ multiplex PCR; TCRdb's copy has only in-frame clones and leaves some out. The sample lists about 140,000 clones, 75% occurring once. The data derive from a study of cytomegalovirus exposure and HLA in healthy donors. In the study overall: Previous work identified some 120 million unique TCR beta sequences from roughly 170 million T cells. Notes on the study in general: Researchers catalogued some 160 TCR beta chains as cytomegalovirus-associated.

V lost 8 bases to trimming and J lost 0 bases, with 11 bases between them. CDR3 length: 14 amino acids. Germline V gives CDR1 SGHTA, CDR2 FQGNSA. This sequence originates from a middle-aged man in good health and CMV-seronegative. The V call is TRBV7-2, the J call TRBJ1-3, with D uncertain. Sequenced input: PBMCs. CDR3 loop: CASAIQPSGNTIYF. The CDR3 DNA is TGTGCCAGCGCGATACAGCCCTCTGGAAACACCATATATTTT. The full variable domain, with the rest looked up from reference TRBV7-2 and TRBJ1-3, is GAGVSQSPSNKVTEKGKDVELRCDPISGHTALYWYRQSLGQGLEFLIYFQGNSAPDKSGLPSDRFSAERTGGSVSTLTIQRTQQEDSAVYLCASAIQPSGNTIYFGEGSWLTVV.